This T cell receptor (beta chain) was identified during a study of blood T cell repertoires in COVID-19. In the study overall: COVID-19 samples collected from the United States, Italy and Spain covered acute and convalescent phases. The cDNA or gDNA used as material had been derived from T cells, B-cell-depleted T cells, or PBMCs.

Original processing methods: The assay estimated nucleated cells by amplifying reference gene primers. Profiling relied on immunoSEQ multiplex PCR, and the TCRdb table lists in-frame clones only, not all of them. V, J and clone size derive from that table, while D and trimming were established from the DNA sequence. The data show 210,000 or so clones, about 85% seen once. CDR1 is SGHDT, CDR2 YYEEEE, per germline. After removal of 0 bases from V and 4 bases from J, the junction contained 1 base not matched to a gene. The CDR3 runs to 16 residues. This TCR came from a woman aged 18-29 years who had recovered from COVID-19. This sequence joins TRBV5-6 and TRBJ2-1; 13 nucleotides agree with TRBD2. Sequenced input: peripheral blood. The CDR3 here is CASSLGLAGGYNEQFF. DNA of the CDR3: TGTGCCAGCAGCTTGGGACTAGCGGGAGGTTACAATGAGCAGTTCTTC.